The source of this T cell receptor beta chain is a study of shared T cell receptors in the human thymus. The CDR3 covers 19 residues. V dropped 1 base and J dropped 2 bases, with 22 bases sitting between them. Germline V lookup: CDR1 SGHTA, CDR2 FQGNSA. The repertoire was sequenced with immunoSEQ multiplex PCR; TCRdb's copy has only in-frame clones and lacks some. The table shows hundreds of thousands of clones, with over 75% occurring only once. These records were also assigned to another study, of human thymus T cells. As reported in that work: The source of the thymus tissue was resections taken during corrective heart surgery. Thymic and blood repertoires appeared to show biased V and J gene usage.

V usage is TRBV7-2 and J usage is TRBJ2-3, with a possible D match to TRBD2 (7 bases). The source of this sequence is a boy under two years old with a congenital heart defect. Sequences were obtained from thymocytes. CDR3 sequence: CASSLVHREGPLDTDTQYF. The DNA of the CDR3 is TGTGCCAGCAGCTTAGTACACAGGGAGGGCCCCTTAGACACAGATACGCAGTATTTT.